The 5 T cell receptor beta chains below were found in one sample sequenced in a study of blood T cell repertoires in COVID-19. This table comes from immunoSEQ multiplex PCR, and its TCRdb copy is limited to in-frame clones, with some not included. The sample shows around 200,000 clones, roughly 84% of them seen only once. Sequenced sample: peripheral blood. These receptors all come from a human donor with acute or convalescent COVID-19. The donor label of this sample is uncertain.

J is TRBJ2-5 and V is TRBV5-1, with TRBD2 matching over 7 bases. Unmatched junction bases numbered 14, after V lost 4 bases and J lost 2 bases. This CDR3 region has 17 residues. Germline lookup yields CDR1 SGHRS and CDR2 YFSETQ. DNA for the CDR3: TGCGCCAGCAGCCTGTTGGGCTCGGGAGGCGCACAAGAGACCCAGTACTTC. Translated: CASSLLGSGGAQETQYF.

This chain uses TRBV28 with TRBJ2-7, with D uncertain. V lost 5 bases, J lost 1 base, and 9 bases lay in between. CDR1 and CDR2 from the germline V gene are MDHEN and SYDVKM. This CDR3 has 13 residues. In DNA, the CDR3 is TGTGCCAGCAGTCTCAGTATTTCCTACGAGCAGTACTTC. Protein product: CASSLSISYEQYF.

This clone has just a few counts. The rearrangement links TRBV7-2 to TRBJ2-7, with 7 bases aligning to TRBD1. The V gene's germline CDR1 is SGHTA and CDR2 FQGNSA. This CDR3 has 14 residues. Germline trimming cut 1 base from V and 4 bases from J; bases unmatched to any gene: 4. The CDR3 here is CASSLGRGQYEQYF. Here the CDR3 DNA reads TGTGCCAGCAGCTTAGGAAGGGGGCAATACGAGCAGTACTTC.

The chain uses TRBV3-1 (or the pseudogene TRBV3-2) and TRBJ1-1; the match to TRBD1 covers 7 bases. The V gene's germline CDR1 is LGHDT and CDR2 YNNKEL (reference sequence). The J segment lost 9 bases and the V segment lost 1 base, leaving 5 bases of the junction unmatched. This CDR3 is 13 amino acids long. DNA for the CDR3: TGTGCCAGCAGCCAAGGAGACAGGGCCCAAGCTTTCTTT. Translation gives CASSQGDRAQAFF.

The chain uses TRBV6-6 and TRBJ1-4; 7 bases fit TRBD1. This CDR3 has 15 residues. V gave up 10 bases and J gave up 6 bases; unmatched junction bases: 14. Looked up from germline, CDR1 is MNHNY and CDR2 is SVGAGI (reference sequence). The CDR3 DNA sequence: TGTGCCACCACGGTAGGGACAGCCACCGATGAAAAACTGTTTTTT. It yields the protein CATTVGTATDEKLFF.